This T cell receptor (beta chain) appears in the sequencing data of a study of naive and memory T cell subsets. Points from the study as a whole: TCR counts from RNA may reflect activation-linked expression changes. Clonotypes are single alpha or beta chains, not paired receptors.

This CDR3 comprises 15 residues. Germline CDR1 MDHEN, CDR2 SYDVKM. V gave up 6 bases and J gave up 1 base; unmatched junction bases: 7. Both TRBC1 and TRBC2 were covered by a beta constant-region primer of two equimolar oligonucleotides. Nested alpha and beta constant-region primers with the SP2 primer drove four PCR rounds on ligated cDNA. TCRdb re-derived calls from the UMI-ligation and nested PCR reads in MiXCR, one entry per CDR3 protein. The data show 95,000 to 150,000 distinct CDR3 sequences, with 36% seen just once and about 0.85% held by the top ten. CD4+ T cell IFNgamma after overnight CMV lysate exposure gave donor CMV status. The sample holds a few counts of this clonotype. Its target is unknown.

The receptor was isolated from a human donor in good health. The rearrangement links TRBV28 to TRBJ2-3, with 7 bases lining up with TRBD1. Sequencing was carried out using central memory CD4+ T cells from blood. The CDR3 spells CASSRAGTGTDTQYF. CDR3 bases: TGTGCCAGCAGCCGAGCCGGGACAGGCACAGATACGCAGTATTTT.